The present T cell receptor beta chain was sequenced within a study of blood T cell repertoires in COVID-19. Data came from immunoSEQ multiplex PCR; TCRdb stores just in-frame clones and leaves some out. The repertoire consists of around 200,000 clones, with around four fifths occurring once and the leading ten covering around 6.3%. The sample taken for sequencing was peripheral blood. This clonotype originated in a woman aged 40-49 years with acute or convalescent COVID-19.

The CDR3 here is CASLRDSHTDTQYF. In nucleotides, the CDR3 is TGCGCCAGCCTCCGGGACAGCCACACAGATACGCAGTATTTT. The chain uses TRBV5-1 and TRBJ2-3; 7 nucleotides line up with TRBD1. J was trimmed by 2 bases and V by 7 bases; bases with no gene match: 7. Per germline, CDR1 SGHRS and CDR2 YFSETQ. The CDR3 is 14 residues long.